This T cell receptor beta chain came from a study of response to subunit inactivated influenza vaccine. Study outcomes and limitations: Only a handful of new T cells, the authors suggested, are recruited with each seasonal influenza vaccination.

TCRdb re-derived calls from the RT-PCR reads in MiXCR, one entry per CDR3 protein. Of about 500,000 distinct CDR3 sequences in the sample, approximately 17% were seen once. CDR3 length: 15 amino acids. CDR1 is DFQATT and CDR2 is SNEGSKA in the germline V gene (reference sequence). The ends were cut back, 6 bases at V and 9 bases at J, with 24 bases in the middle. This clonotype was counted many times. Its specificity is unknown. The chain couples TRBV20-1 to TRBJ2-1, with a possible D match to TRBD2 (6 bases). This clonotype was sampled from a man in his fifties or sixties who received an inactivated influenza vaccine. The sequences come from CD4+ T cells sorted from PBMCs, collected roughly 24 months after vaccination. CDR3 sequence: CSAPSMGLLAAEQFF. CDR3 DNA: TGCAGTGCCCCCTCCATGGGACTCCTAGCTGCTGAGCAGTTCTTC.